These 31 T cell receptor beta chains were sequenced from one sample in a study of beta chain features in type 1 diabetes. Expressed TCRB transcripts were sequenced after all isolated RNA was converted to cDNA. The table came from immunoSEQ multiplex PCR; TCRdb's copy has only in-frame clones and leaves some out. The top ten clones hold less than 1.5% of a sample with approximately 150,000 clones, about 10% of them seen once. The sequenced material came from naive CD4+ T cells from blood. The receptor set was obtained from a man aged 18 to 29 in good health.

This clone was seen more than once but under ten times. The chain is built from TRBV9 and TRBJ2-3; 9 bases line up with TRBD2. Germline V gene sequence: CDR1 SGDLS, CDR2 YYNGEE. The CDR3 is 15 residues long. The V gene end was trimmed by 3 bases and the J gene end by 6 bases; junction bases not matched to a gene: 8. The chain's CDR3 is CASSAGAGGRDTQYF. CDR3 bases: TGTGCCAGCAGCGCCGGAGCGGGGGGAAGGGATACGCAGTATTTT. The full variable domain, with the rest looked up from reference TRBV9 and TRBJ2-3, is DSGVTQTPKHLITATGQRVTLRCSPRSGDLSVYWYQQSLDQGLQFLIQYYNGEERAKGNILERFSAQQFPDLHSELNLSSLELGDSALYFCASSAGAGGRDTQYFGPGTRLTVL.

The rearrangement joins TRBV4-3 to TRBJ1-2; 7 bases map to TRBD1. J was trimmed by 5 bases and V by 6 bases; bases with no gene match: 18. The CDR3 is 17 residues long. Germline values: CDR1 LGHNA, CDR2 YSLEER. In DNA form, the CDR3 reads TGCGCCAGCAGTTCGGAGTACTTCAGGGGGACTGATTATGGCTACACCTTC. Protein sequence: CASSSEYFRGTDYGYTF.

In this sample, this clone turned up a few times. CDR3 region: CASSLGRGDYGYTF. The CDR3 DNA follows: TGTGCCAGCAGTTTAGGCAGGGGGGACTATGGCTACACCTTC. This chain uses TRBV28 with TRBJ1-2; 7 bases map to TRBD1. After removal of 2 bases from V and 3 bases from J, the junction contained 3 bases not matched to a gene. CDR1 MDHEN and CDR2 SYDVKM come from the germline V gene. This CDR3 spans 14 amino acids.

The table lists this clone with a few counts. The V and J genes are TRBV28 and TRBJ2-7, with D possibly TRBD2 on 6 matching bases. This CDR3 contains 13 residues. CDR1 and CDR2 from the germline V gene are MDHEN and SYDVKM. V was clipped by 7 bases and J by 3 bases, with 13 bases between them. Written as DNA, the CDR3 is TGTGCCAGCACCCCGGGCGGGAACTACGAGCAGTACTTC. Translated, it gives CASTPGGNYEQYF.

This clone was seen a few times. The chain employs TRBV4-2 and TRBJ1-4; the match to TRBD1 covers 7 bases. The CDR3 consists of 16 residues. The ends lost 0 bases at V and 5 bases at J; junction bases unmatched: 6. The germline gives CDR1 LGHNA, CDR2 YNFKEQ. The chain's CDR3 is CASSQELGQRNEKLFF. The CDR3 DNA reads TGTGCCAGCAGCCAAGAGTTGGGACAGAGAAATGAAAAACTGTTTTTT.

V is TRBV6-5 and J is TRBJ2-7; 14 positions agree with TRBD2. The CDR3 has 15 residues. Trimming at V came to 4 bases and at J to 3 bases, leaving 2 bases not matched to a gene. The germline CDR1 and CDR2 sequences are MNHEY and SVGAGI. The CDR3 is CASSSGLAGVYEQYF. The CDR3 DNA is TGTGCCAGCAGTTCGGGACTAGCGGGGGTCTACGAGCAGTACTTC.

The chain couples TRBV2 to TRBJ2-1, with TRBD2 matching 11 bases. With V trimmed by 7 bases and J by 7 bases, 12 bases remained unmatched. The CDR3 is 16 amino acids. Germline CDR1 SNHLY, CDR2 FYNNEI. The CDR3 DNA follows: TGTGCCAGCACTCTATGGGGGGCTAGCGGGGGGAATGAGCAGTTCTTC. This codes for CASTLWGASGGNEQFF.

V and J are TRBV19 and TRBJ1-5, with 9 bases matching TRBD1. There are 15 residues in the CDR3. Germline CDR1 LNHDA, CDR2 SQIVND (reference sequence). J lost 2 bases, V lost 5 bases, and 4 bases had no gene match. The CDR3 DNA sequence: TGTGCCAGTAGTGACCGGGACAGGGGCAATCAGCCCCAGCATTTT. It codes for CASSDRDRGNQPQHF.

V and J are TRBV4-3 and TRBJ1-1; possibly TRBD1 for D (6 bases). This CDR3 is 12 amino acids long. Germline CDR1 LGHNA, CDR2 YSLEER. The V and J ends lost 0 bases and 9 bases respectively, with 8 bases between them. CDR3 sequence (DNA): TGCGCCAGCAGCCAAGATCGGGACAAAGCTTTCTTT. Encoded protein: CASSQDRDKAFF.

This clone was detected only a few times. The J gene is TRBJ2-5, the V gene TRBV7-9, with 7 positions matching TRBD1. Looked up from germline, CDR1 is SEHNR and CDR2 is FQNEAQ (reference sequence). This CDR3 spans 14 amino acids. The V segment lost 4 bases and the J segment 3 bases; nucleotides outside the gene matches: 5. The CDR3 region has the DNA TGTGCCAGCAGCTCCTATACAGGGGAAGAGACCCAGTACTTC. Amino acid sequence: CASSSYTGEETQYF.

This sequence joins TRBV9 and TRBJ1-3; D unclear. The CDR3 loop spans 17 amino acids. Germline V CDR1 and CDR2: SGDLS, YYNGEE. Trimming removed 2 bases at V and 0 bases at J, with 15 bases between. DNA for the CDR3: TGTGCCAGCAGCGTTTCCGGGAATCGGGGCTCTGGAAACACCATATATTTT. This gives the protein CASSVSGNRGSGNTIYF.

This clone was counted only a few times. As DNA, the CDR3 is TGTGCCATCAGTGGACAGCAAAATCAGCCCCAGCATTTT. This gives the protein CAISGQQNQPQHF. The chain couples TRBV10-3 to TRBJ1-5, with D perhaps TRBD1 (5 bases). The CDR3 loop spans 13 amino acids. Germline CDR1 ENHRY, CDR2 SYGVKD. Trimming pared 4 bases from V and 4 bases from J, leaving 8 bases between.

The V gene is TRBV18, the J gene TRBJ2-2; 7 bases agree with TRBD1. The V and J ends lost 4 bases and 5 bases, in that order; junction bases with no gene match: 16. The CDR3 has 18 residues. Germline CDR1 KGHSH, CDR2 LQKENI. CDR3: CASSRPGQKEQATGELFF. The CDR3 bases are TGTGCCAGCTCACGTCCGGGACAGAAAGAGCAAGCTACCGGGGAGCTGTTTTTT.

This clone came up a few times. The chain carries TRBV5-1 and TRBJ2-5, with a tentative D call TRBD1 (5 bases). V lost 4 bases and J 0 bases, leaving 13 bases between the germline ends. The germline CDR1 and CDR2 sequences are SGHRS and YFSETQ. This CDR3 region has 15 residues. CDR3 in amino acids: CASSRLDSYQETQYF. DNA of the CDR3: TGCGCCAGCAGCCGCCTCGACAGTTACCAAGAGACCCAGTACTTC. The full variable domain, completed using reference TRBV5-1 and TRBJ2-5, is KAGVTQTPRYLIKTRGQQVTLSCSPISGHRSVSWYQQTPGQGLQFLFEYFSETQRNKGNFPGRFSGRQFSNSRSEMNVSTLELGDSALYLCASSRLDSYQETQYFGPGTRLLVL.

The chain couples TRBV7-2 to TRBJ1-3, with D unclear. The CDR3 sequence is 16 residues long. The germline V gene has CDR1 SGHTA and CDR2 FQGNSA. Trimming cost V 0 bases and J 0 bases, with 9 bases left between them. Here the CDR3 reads CASSLAQARSGNTIYF. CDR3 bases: TGTGCCAGCAGCTTAGCGCAGGCCCGCTCTGGAAACACCATATATTTT.

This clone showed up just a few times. Here the CDR3 DNA reads TGTGCCATCAGTGACCTCCTCCCCGGTGAGCAGTACTTC. Translation: CAISDLLPGEQYF. The chain combines TRBV10-3 with TRBJ2-7; D gene unclear. Trimming cost V 3 bases and J 7 bases, with 13 bases left between them. The CDR3 contains 13 residues. Germline V lookup: CDR1 ENHRY, CDR2 SYGVKD.

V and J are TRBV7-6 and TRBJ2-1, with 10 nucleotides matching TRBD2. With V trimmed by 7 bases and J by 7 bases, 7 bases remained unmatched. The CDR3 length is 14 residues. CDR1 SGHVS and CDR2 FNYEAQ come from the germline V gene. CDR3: CASTVAGGGNEQFF. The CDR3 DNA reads TGTGCCAGCACAGTAGCGGGGGGTGGGAATGAGCAGTTCTTC.

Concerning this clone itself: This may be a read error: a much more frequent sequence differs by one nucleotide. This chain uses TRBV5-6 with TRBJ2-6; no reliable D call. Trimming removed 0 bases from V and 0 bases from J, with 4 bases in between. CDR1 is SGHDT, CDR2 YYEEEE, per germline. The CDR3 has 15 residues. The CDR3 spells CASSLGSSGANVLTF. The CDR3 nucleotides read TGTGCCAGCAGCTTGGGGAGCTCTGGGGCCAACGTCCTGACTTTC.

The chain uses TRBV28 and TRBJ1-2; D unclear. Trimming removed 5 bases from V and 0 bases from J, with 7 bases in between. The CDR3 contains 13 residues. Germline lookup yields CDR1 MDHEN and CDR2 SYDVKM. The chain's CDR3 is CASSRSPNYGYTF. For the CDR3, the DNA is TGTGCCAGCAGTCGAAGCCCTAACTATGGCTACACCTTC.

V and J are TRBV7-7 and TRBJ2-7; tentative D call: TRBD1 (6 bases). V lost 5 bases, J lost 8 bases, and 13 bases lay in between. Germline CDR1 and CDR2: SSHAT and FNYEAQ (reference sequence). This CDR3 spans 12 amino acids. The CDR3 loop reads CASSPTGLQQYF. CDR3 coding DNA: TGTGCCAGCAGCCCCACAGGGTTGCAGCAGTACTTC.

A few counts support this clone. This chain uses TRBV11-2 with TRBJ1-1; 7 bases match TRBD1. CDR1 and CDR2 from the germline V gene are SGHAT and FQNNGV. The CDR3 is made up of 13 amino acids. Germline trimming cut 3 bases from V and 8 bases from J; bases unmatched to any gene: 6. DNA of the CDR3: TGTGCCAGCAGCTTTGACAGGGTAGACGAAGCTTTCTTT. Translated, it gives CASSFDRVDEAFF. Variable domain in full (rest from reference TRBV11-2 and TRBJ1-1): EAGVAQSPRYKIIEKRQSVAFWCNPISGHATLYWYQQILGQGPKLLIQFQNNGVVDDSQLPKDRFSAERLKGVDSTLKIQPAKLEDSAVYLCASSFDRVDEAFFGQGTRLTVV.

This chain's CDR3 is CASSSSGSHGNTIYF. In DNA, the CDR3 is TGTGCCAGCAGTTCCTCAGGATCTCATGGAAACACCATATATTTT. This sequence joins TRBV28 and TRBJ1-3; no definite D call. The ends were cut back, 4 bases at V and 3 bases at J, with 13 bases in the middle. Per germline, CDR1 MDHEN and CDR2 SYDVKM. This CDR3 comprises 15 residues.

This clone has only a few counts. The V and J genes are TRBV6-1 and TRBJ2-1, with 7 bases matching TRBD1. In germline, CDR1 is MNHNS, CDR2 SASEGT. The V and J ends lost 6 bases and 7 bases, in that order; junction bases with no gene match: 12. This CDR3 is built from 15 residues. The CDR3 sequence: CASSRPRGSGNEQFF. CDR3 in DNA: TGTGCCAGCAGCAGGCCCAGGGGGTCGGGGAATGAGCAGTTCTTC.

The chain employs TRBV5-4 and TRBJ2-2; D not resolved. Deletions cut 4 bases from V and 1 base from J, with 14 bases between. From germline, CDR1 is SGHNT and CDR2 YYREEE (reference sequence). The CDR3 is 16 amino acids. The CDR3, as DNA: TGTGCCAGCAGCCGAAACCGGGTCGAGAACACCGGGGAGCTGTTTTTT. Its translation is CASSRNRVENTGELFF.

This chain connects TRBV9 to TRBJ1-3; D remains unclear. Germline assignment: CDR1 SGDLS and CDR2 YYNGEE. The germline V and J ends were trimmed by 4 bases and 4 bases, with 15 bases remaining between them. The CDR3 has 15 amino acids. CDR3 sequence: CASSLDDTPGNTIYF. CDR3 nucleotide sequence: TGTGCCAGCAGCCTTGACGACACACCCGGAAACACCATATATTTT.

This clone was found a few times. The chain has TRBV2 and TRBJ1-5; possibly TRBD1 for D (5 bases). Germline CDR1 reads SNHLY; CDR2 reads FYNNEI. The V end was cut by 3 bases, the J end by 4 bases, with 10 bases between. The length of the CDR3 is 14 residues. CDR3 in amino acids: CASSDQGSNQPQHF. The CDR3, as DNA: TGTGCCAGCAGTGATCAGGGCTCAAATCAGCCCCAGCATTTT.

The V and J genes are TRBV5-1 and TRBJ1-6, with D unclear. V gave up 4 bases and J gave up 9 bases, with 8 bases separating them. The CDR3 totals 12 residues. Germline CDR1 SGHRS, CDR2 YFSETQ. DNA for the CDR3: TGCGCCAGCAGCCTCACTGGTTCACCCCTCCACTTT. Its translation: CASSLTGSPLHF.

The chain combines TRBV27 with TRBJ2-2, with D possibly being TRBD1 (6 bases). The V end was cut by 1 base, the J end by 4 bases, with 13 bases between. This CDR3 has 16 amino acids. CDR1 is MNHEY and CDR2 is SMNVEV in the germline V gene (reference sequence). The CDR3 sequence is CASSLLGAGVTGELFF. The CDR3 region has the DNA TGTGCCAGCAGTTTATTGGGGGCTGGGGTCACCGGGGAGCTGTTTTTT.

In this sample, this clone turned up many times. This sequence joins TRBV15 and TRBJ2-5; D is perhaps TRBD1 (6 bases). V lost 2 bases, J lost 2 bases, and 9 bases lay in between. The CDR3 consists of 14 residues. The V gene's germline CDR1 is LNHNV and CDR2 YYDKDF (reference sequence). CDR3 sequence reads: CATSRRGTQETQYF. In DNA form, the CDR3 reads TGTGCCACCAGCAGAAGAGGGACACAAGAGACCCAGTACTTC. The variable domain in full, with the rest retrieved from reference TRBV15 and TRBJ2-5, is DAMVIQNPRYQVTQFGKPVTLSCSQTLNHNVMYWYQQKSSQAPKLLFHYYDKDFNNEADTPDNFQSRRPNTSFCFLDIRSPGLGDTAMYLCATSRRGTQETQYFGPGTRLLVL.

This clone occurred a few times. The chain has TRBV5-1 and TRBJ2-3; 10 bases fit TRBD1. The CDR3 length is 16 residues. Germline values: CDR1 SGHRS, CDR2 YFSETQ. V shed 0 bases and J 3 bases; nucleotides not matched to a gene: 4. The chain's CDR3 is CASSLGGQGGTDTQYF. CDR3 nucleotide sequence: TGCGCCAGCAGCTTGGGAGGACAGGGGGGAACAGATACGCAGTATTTT. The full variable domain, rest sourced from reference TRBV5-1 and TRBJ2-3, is KAGVTQTPRYLIKTRGQQVTLSCSPISGHRSVSWYQQTPGQGLQFLFEYFSETQRNKGNFPGRFSGRQFSNSRSEMNVSTLELGDSALYLCASSLGGQGGTDTQYFGPGTRLTVL.

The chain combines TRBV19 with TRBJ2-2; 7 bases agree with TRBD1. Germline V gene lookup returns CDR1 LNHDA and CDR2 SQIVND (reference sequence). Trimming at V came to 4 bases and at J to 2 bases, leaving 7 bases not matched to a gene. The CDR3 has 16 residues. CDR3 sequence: CASSNAGTVNTGELFF. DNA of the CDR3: TGTGCCAGTAGTAACGCCGGGACAGTTAACACCGGGGAGCTGTTTTTT.